A selection of T cell receptor beta chains follows, all from one sample in a study of T-cell reconstitution after alpha-beta-depleted transplantation in children. TCRdb ran MiXCR on the PCR reads and lists one entry per CDR3 protein. The table includes about 440,000 distinct CDR3 sequences, around two fifths detected once. The sequencing here drew on PBMCs, taken before TCRalphabeta/CD19-depleted stem cell transplant. Source of these receptors: a girl aged 2-15 years with aplastic anemia, due to receive a stem cell transplant. Both conserved end residues are part of each CDR3.

CDR3 | J | V
CASSLISTVRSYEQYF | TRBJ2-7 | TRBV5-6
CASRAGQVSGNTIYF | TRBJ1-3 | TRBV5-1
CASSQASGRALYNEQFF | TRBJ2-1 | TRBV4-1
CSAGGSYNEQFF | TRBJ2-1 | TRBV20-1
CSASPQLREQFF | TRBJ2-1 | TRBV20-1
CASSGERGAANSPLYF | TRBJ1-6 | TRBV5-1
CSASVDGRMNTEAFF | TRBJ1-1 | TRBV20-1
CASSGNSRDRGLNTEAFF | TRBJ1-1 | TRBV5-1
CATSRRTGYSGNTIYF | TRBJ1-3 | TRBV15
CASSFGGKETQYF | TRBJ2-5 | TRBV11-3
CASSVGKGEYSNQPQHF | TRBJ1-5 | TRBV9
CASSPLQGATEAFF | TRBJ1-1 | TRBV18
CASSWGQPGELFF | TRBJ2-2 | TRBV12-3/TRBV12-4
CATSRTPQTGATDTQYF | TRBJ2-3 | TRBV15
CASSPRGMGYTF | TRBJ1-2 | TRBV7-3
CASSGEGVSSTDTQYF | TRBJ2-3 | TRBV6-1
CASRKQGGETQYF | TRBJ2-5 | TRBV6-6
CSVGGFLGINTGELFF | TRBJ2-2 | TRBV29-1
CSATAVGLELTDTQYF | TRBJ2-3 | TRBV20-1
CSALDRFPSGANVLTF | TRBJ2-6 | TRBV20-1